The 32 T cell receptor beta chains below come from one sample, sequenced in a study of Graves' ophthalmopathy and Graves' hyperthyroidism. The study amplified TCR beta CDR3 regions using RNA transcripts. An initial RT-PCR round employing HTBI primers preceded a second-round multiplex PCR. TCRdb used MiXCR to reprocess the multiplex PCR reads, holding one entry per CDR3 protein. This sample has 600,000 to 650,000 distinct CDR3 sequences; 20% to 25% occur once, and the top ten carry more than 5.5%. The specimen was peripheral blood. The receptors shown here come from a young woman with stable Graves' hyperthyroidism. Some clones in this sample may be carry-over from other donors' samples.

This clonotype was recorded many times. V is TRBV20-1 and J is TRBJ2-7; D may correspond to TRBD1 or TRBD2 (5 bases each). The CDR3 contains 15 residues. Germline lookup yields CDR1 DFQATT and CDR2 SNEGSKA (reference sequence). V was trimmed by 4 bases and J by 4 bases, leaving 20 bases between them. CDR3 nucleotides: TGCAGTGCTACCCCCCCGGGGCCCGTGGATTACGAGCAGTACTTC. It yields the protein CSATPPGPVDYEQYF.

This clonotype was recorded once. The V gene is TRBV20-1, the J gene TRBJ2-7; 7 positions match TRBD1. CDR1 is DFQATT, CDR2 SNEGSKA, per germline (reference sequence). V lost 7 bases to trimming and J lost 0 bases; unmatched junction nucleotides: 6. The CDR3 length is 13 residues. The CDR3 DNA follows: TGCAGTGTTTTGACAGGGAGCTCCTACGAGCAGTACTTC. Residues: CSVLTGSSYEQYF.

This clonotype was found many times. V usage is TRBV12-3 or TRBV12-4 and J usage is TRBJ1-5; D not resolved. The germline V and J ends were trimmed by 7 bases and 6 bases, with 19 bases remaining between them. The CDR3 is 15 amino acids. CDR3 sequence reads: CASNNRPQGSQPQHF. DNA of the CDR3: TGTGCCAGCAACAATCGCCCTCAAGGGAGTCAGCCCCAGCATTTT.

This clonotype has a count of ten or more. J is TRBJ2-7 and V is TRBV5-1, with 7 bases aligning to TRBD1. The V gene end was trimmed by 0 bases and the J gene end by 1 base; junction bases not matched to a gene: 10. Per the germline V gene, CDR1 is SGHRS and CDR2 is YFSETQ. The CDR3 extends over 17 amino acids. The CDR3: CASSLGGIQGQSYEQYF. The DNA of the CDR3 is TGCGCCAGCAGCTTGGGCGGAATACAGGGGCAATCCTACGAGCAGTACTTC. Filled out from reference TRBV5-1 and TRBJ2-7, the complete variable domain reads KAGVTQTPRYLIKTRGQQVTLSCSPISGHRSVSWYQQTPGQGLQFLFEYFSETQRNKGNFPGRFSGRQFSNSRSEMNVSTLELGDSALYLCASSLGGIQGQSYEQYFGPGTRLTVT.

At least ten counts were recorded for this clonotype. V usage is TRBV7-3 and J usage is TRBJ2-5; 10 bases agree with TRBD2. The CDR3 is 17 amino acids. The trim removed 0 bases at V and 5 bases at J, leaving 9 bases unmatched. Germline loops: CDR1 SGHTA, CDR2 FQGTGA. In DNA, the CDR3 is TGTGCCAGCAGCTTAACTCCAGCGGGGGGGCCCCGGGAGACCCAGTACTTC. Translating gives CASSLTPAGGPRETQYF.

The sample holds a few counts of this clonotype. The chain uses TRBV7-9 and TRBJ2-2, with D possibly TRBD2 on 6 matching bases. Trimming stripped 6 bases from V and 7 bases from J, with 15 bases between. From germline, CDR1 is SEHNR and CDR2 FQNEAQ (reference sequence). The CDR3 has 14 amino acids. CDR3 sequence (DNA): TGTGCCAGCAGGCCCCGAGGAGGGAGCGGGGAGCTGTTTTTT. As protein: CASRPRGGSGELFF.

Only a few counts were recorded for this clonotype. This sequence joins TRBV19 and TRBJ1-6; no definite D call. From germline, CDR1 is LNHDA and CDR2 SQIVND (reference sequence). V was pared by 4 bases and J by 7 bases, with 14 bases between. This CDR3 is 15 amino acids long. DNA of the CDR3: TGTGCCAGTAGTAACGGAGGCAGAATGAATTCACCCCTCCACTTT. This sequence encodes CASSNGGRMNSPLHF.

This clonotype appeared a few times. The rearrangement links TRBV5-1 to TRBJ1-1, with D tentatively TRBD1 (5 bases). This CDR3 contains 14 residues. V was trimmed by 3 bases and J by 6 bases, leaving 15 bases between them. Germline assignment: CDR1 SGHRS and CDR2 YFSETQ. The CDR3: CASSWSHGAAEAFF. CDR3 DNA: TGCGCCAGCAGCTGGTCACATGGGGCCGCTGAAGCTTTCTTT. Full variable domain (missing parts from reference TRBV5-1 and TRBJ1-1): KAGVTQTPRYLIKTRGQQVTLSCSPISGHRSVSWYQQTPGQGLQFLFEYFSETQRNKGNFPGRFSGRQFSNSRSEMNVSTLELGDSALYLCASSWSHGAAEAFFGQGTRLTVV.

This clonotype came up many times. This chain joins TRBV7-9 and TRBJ2-7; D might be TRBD1 (5 bases). This CDR3 comprises 14 residues. Germline CDR1 and CDR2: SEHNR and FQNEAQ (reference sequence). Between the trimmed V and J ends, which lost 5 bases and 1 base, there was a span of 12 bases. CDR3: CASSQVQESYEQYF. CDR3 nucleotides: TGTGCCAGCAGCCAGGTACAGGAGTCCTACGAGCAGTACTTC.

This clonotype was found many times. This chain connects TRBV7-8 to TRBJ1-1; 8 bases line up with TRBD1. Germline lookup yields CDR1 SGHVS and CDR2 FQNEAQ. The junction had 5 bases not matched to a gene; V was cut back by 1 base and J by 4 bases. This CDR3 spans 15 amino acids. CDR3 region: CASSLGTGWGTEAFF. CDR3 in DNA: TGTGCCAGCAGCTTAGGGACAGGGTGGGGCACTGAAGCTTTCTTT. Full variable domain (rest looked up from reference TRBV7-8 and TRBJ1-1): GAGVSQSPRYKVAKRGQDVALRCDPISGHVSLFWYQQALGQGPEFLTYFQNEAQLDKSGLPSDRFFAERPEGSVSTLKIQRTQQEDSAVYLCASSLGTGWGTEAFFGQGTRLTVV.

This clonotype was recorded at least ten times. This chain uses TRBV12-3 or TRBV12-4 with TRBJ1-2; 8 bases agree with TRBD1. This CDR3 comprises 15 residues. The V and J ends lost 2 bases and 9 bases, in that order; junction bases with no gene match: 11. CDR3 coding DNA: TGTGCCAGCAGTTTAATGCTCCGGGACAGGCTAAGCTACACCTTC. As protein: CASSLMLRDRLSYTF.

The gene calls are TRBV30 and TRBJ1-2; D is unresolved. Germline V gene sequence: CDR1 GTSNPN, CDR2 SVGIG (reference sequence). This CDR3 is 13 amino acids long. Trimming left V 1 base short and J 4 bases short, with 10 bases between. CDR3 in amino acids: CAWSDWEGYGYTF. The CDR3 coding sequence is TGTGCCTGGAGTGACTGGGAAGGCTATGGCTACACCTTC.

The sample holds one count of this clonotype. Lacking the conserved final phenylalanine or tryptophan, this CDR3 likely reflects a read error. This chain uses TRBV19 with TRBJ2-7, with D possibly TRBD2 on 6 matching bases. CDR3 length equals 14 residues. V lost 2 bases and J 7 bases, leaving 15 bases between the germline ends. Germline V CDR1 and CDR2: LNHDA, SQIVND (reference sequence). The CDR3 sequence is CASSILLRGREQYY. The CDR3 nucleotides are TGTGCCAGTAGTATATTGTTGCGGGGCAGGGAGCAGTACTAC.

This clonotype appeared many times. J is TRBJ2-4 and V is TRBV12-3 or TRBV12-4; a weak D match, TRBD2 (6 bases). The V and J ends lost 6 bases and 1 base respectively, with 10 bases between them. There are 14 residues in the CDR3. CDR3 sequence: CASSYGGAKNIQYF. CDR3 DNA: TGTGCCAGCAGCTATGGGGGGGCCAAAAACATTCAGTACTTC.

The rearrangement uses TRBV9 and TRBJ1-4, with D unresolved. V gave up 2 bases and J gave up 4 bases, with 15 bases separating them. CDR1 and CDR2 from the germline V gene are SGDLS and YYNGEE. The CDR3 loop spans 16 amino acids. Here the CDR3 DNA reads TGTGCCAGCAGCGTCCGATCTGGTTCCGTTAATGAAAAACTGTTTTTT. It encodes CASSVRSGSVNEKLFF.

The genes are TRBV15 and TRBJ2-7; D not certain. CDR3 length: 15 amino acids. Germline V gene lookup returns CDR1 LNHNV and CDR2 YYDKDF (reference sequence). The V gene lost 1 base and the J gene lost 1 base, with 11 bases spanning the gap. CDR3 in amino acids: CATSRGKDGSYEQYF. CDR3 nucleotides: TGTGCCACCAGCAGAGGTAAAGATGGTTCCTACGAGCAGTACTTC.

This clonotype was seen a few times. The chain has TRBV6-1 and TRBJ2-7; 8 nucleotides line up with TRBD2. Trimming removed 3 bases from V and 3 bases from J; junction bases left unmatched: 1. The CDR3 extends over 13 amino acids. The germline gives CDR1 MNHNS, CDR2 SASEGT. The DNA for the CDR3 is TGTGCCAGCAGTGAGCGGGGGGACTACGAGCAGTACTTC. Its translation is CASSERGDYEQYF.

This clonotype occurred many times. The chain links TRBV6-5 to TRBJ1-2, with a weak D call TRBD1 (5 bases). The CDR3 totals 13 residues. Germline CDR1 is MNHEY and CDR2 is SVGAGI. The V end lost 4 bases, the J end lost 10 bases, and 16 bases lay between the germline ends. This CDR3 is CASSSIASGLYTF. The CDR3 DNA sequence: TGTGCCAGCAGTTCGATTGCTTCAGGGCTCTACACCTTC.

The chain carries TRBV5-5 and TRBJ2-4, with a tentative D call TRBD1 (5 bases). The CDR3 runs to 14 residues. The germline CDR1 and CDR2 sequences are SGHKS and YYEKEE (reference sequence). The germline V and J ends were trimmed by 1 base and 6 bases, with 11 bases remaining between them. CDR3 bases: TGTGCCAGCAGCTTGCAGGGTGGGGCAAACATTCAGTACTTC. Translation: CASSLQGGANIQYF.

This clonotype was recorded only once. The rearrangement uses TRBV12-3 or TRBV12-4 and TRBJ1-2; no definite D call. This CDR3 has 13 amino acids. The V and J ends lost 7 bases and 4 bases respectively, with 13 bases between them. As DNA, the CDR3 is TGTGCCAGCAACGTTAGGGTTGGCTATGGCTACACCTTC. This translates into CASNVRVGYGYTF.

V gene TRBV7-9 combines with J gene TRBJ2-7, with D perhaps TRBD1 (5 bases). Germline V gene data show CDR1 as SEHNR and CDR2 as FQNEAQ (reference sequence). V was clipped by 0 bases and J by 5 bases, with 11 bases between them. This CDR3 contains 14 residues. CDR3 residues: CASSLAARADEQYF. The CDR3 DNA sequence: TGTGCCAGCAGCTTAGCGGCCAGGGCGGACGAGCAGTACTTC. The variable domain in full, completed from reference TRBV7-9 and TRBJ2-7, reads DTGVSQNPRHKITKRGQNVTFRCDPISEHNRLYWYRQTLGQGPEFLTYFQNEAQLEKSRLLSDRFSAERPKGSFSTLEIQRTEQGDSAMYLCASSLAARADEQYFGPGTRLTVT.

This rearrangement joins TRBV6-5 to TRBJ1-2, with D perhaps TRBD1 (6 bases). This CDR3 is built from 13 residues. From germline, CDR1 is MNHEY and CDR2 SVGAGI. V was clipped by 3 bases and J by 5 bases, with 10 bases between them. In DNA form, the CDR3 reads TGTGCCAGCAGTTATGGACAGCCGTATGGCTACACCTTC. Translated: CASSYGQPYGYTF.

This clonotype was seen at least ten times. This sequence joins TRBV11-3 and TRBJ2-2, with 10 bases matching TRBD1. Germline V lookup: CDR1 SGHNT, CDR2 YENEEA. CDR3 length equals 15 residues. V lost 5 bases and J lost 2; bases outside the gene matches: 2. As DNA, the CDR3 is TGTGCCAGCAGCGCGACAGGGGGCAACACCGGGGAGCTGTTTTTT. Residues: CASSATGGNTGELFF.

V gene TRBV9 combines with J gene TRBJ1-2; 8 bases match TRBD1. Germline values: CDR1 SGDLS, CDR2 YYNGEE. The trim removed 3 bases at V and 9 bases at J, leaving 10 bases unmatched. The CDR3 length is 14 residues. CDR3 nucleotides: TGTGCCAGCAGCGCCGGACAGGGCCTCTCTCGCTACACCTTC. Amino acids: CASSAGQGLSRYTF.

This clonotype has just a few counts. This rearrangement joins TRBV15 to TRBJ2-5; 8 nucleotides match TRBD2. This CDR3 is built from 17 residues. Unmatched junction bases numbered 11, after V lost 0 bases and J lost 5 bases. Germline V gene data show CDR1 as LNHNV and CDR2 as YYDKDF (reference sequence). This CDR3 reads CATSRDSPSGGGETQYF. DNA of the CDR3: TGTGCCACCAGCAGAGATTCCCCAAGCGGGGGCGGGGAGACCCAGTACTTC.

The table lists this clonotype with many counts. V is TRBV11-1 and J is TRBJ1-6, with a tentative D call TRBD1 (5 bases). Germline CDR1 and CDR2: SGHAT and FQDESV (reference sequence). This CDR3 has 13 amino acids. V was trimmed by 1 base and J by 11 bases, leaving 9 bases between them. The CDR3 protein is CASSLGRQTPLHF. CDR3 DNA sequence: TGTGCCAGCAGCTTAGGACGACAGACACCCCTCCACTTT.

This clonotype has at least ten counts. The chain combines TRBV5-5 with TRBJ1-3, with D perhaps matching TRBD1 (5 bases). With 0 bases removed from V and 4 bases from J, the gap between germline ends came to 11 bases. This CDR3 comprises 15 residues. Per the germline V gene, CDR1 is SGHKS and CDR2 is YYEKEE (reference sequence). CDR3 DNA: TGTGCCAGCAGCTTGGGCAGGGTGGAAGGAAACACCATATATTTT. The encoded protein is CASSLGRVEGNTIYF. The whole variable domain, filled in from reference TRBV5-5 and TRBJ1-3, reads DAGVTQSPTHLIKTRGQQVTLRCSPISGHKSVSWYQQVLGQGPQFIFQYYEKEERGRGNFPDRFSARQFPNYSSELNVNALLLGDSALYLCASSLGRVEGNTIYFGEGSWLTVV.

The chain joins TRBV4-1 to TRBJ1-2; tentative D call: TRBD1 (5 bases). Germline CDR1 and CDR2: MGHRA and YSYEKL. Trimming pared 4 bases from V and 7 bases from J, leaving 16 bases between. The CDR3 loop spans 14 amino acids. CDR3 loop: CASSLGTASSGYTF. In nucleotides, the CDR3 is TGCGCCAGCAGCCTAGGGACGGCGAGTTCTGGCTACACCTTC.

This clonotype was counted many times. The V gene is TRBV4-1, the J gene TRBJ1-2; D is perhaps TRBD1 (5 bases). Germline loops: CDR1 MGHRA, CDR2 YSYEKL. Trimming removed 0 bases from V and 12 bases from J, with 14 bases in between. The CDR3 consists of 13 residues. Here the CDR3 DNA reads TGCGCCAGCAGCCAAGATCATGGGGCAGGTCACACCTTC. Its translation is CASSQDHGAGHTF.

A note on this clonotype: One end of the junction is discordant with germline, which a read error may explain. V usage is TRBV12-3 or TRBV12-4 and J usage is TRBJ1-5; D is possibly TRBD1 (5 bases). The CDR3 is made up of 14 amino acids. In nucleotides, the CDR3 is TGTGCCAGCACCTCAGGACGGGGCGATCAGCCGCAGCATTTT. It translates to CASTSGRGDQPQHF.

The V and J genes are TRBV9 and TRBJ2-2; 8 bases map to TRBD2. The CDR3 totals 15 residues. The junction had 7 bases not matched to a gene; V was cut back by 5 bases and J by 4 bases. Germline loops: CDR1 SGDLS, CDR2 YYNGEE. The CDR3 loop reads CASSPERGRTGELFF. The CDR3 bases are TGTGCCAGCAGTCCCGAGCGGGGGCGCACCGGGGAGCTGTTTTTT.

This clonotype was detected many times. The chain couples TRBV27 to TRBJ2-4; D is unclear. The CDR3 is 14 residues long. Trimming took off 4 bases at V and 0 bases at J, with 7 bases between the two ends. Germline assignment: CDR1 MNHEY and CDR2 SMNVEV (reference sequence). CDR3 protein: CASSSNLAKNIQYF. CDR3 coding DNA: TGTGCCAGCAGTTCGAATCTAGCCAAAAACATTCAGTACTTC.